Each of the 11 T cell receptor beta chains below was sequenced from the same sample in a study of cytomegalovirus exposure and HLA in healthy donors. The PCR ran on 60 Vbeta and 13 Jbeta primers. Here immunoSEQ multiplex PCR was the method, and the copy in TCRdb shows in-frame clones only, minus some. The repertoire includes more than 250,000 clones, about 90% of them detected once, and roughly 2.3% sits in the top ten. The sequencing input was PBMCs. The receptors were gathered from a woman aged 18-35 years in good health and CMV-seronegative.

The CDR3 loop is CASLDSWGEKLFF. The CDR3 coding sequence is TGTGCCAGCCTGGACAGCTGGGGTGAAAAACTGTTTTTT. V and J are TRBV25-1 and TRBJ1-4; maybe TRBD1 (6 bases). V was pared by 8 bases and J by 7 bases, with 14 bases between. CDR3 length: 13 amino acids. Germline assignment: CDR1 MGHDK and CDR2 SYGVNS.

This chain uses TRBV5-1 with TRBJ2-2; the match to TRBD1 covers 10 bases. The junction had 3 bases not matched to a gene; V was cut back by 3 bases and J by 4 bases. In germline, CDR1 is SGHRS, CDR2 YFSETQ. The CDR3 has 15 residues. CDR3 bases: TGCGCCAGCAGCTCGGGGACAGGGGTCACCGGGGAGCTGTTTTTT. This gives the protein CASSSGTGVTGELFF. Full variable domain (outside the CDR3, taken from reference TRBV5-1 and TRBJ2-2): KAGVTQTPRYLIKTRGQQVTLSCSPISGHRSVSWYQQTPGQGLQFLFEYFSETQRNKGNFPGRFSGRQFSNSRSEMNVSTLELGDSALYLCASSSGTGVTGELFFGEGSRLTVL.

V is TRBV4-2 and J is TRBJ2-5; TRBD2 agrees at 12 bases. The CDR3 consists of 16 residues. V lost 4 bases and J lost 1; bases outside the gene matches: 4. Germline CDR1 is LGHNA and CDR2 is YNFKEQ. CDR3 sequence reads: CASSPRTSGAQETQYF. Written as DNA, the CDR3 is TGTGCCAGCAGCCCACGGACTAGCGGGGCCCAAGAGACCCAGTACTTC.

The chain carries TRBV29-1 and TRBJ1-1, with unresolved D. Germline CDR1 and CDR2: SQVTM and ANQGSEA. This CDR3 region has 13 residues. The CDR3 sequence: CSSDAKGGYEAFF. CDR3 coding DNA: TGCAGTTCCGACGCTAAGGGAGGATATGAAGCTTTCTTT.

The chain uses TRBV5-8 and TRBJ2-1; 8 nucleotides agree with TRBD2. CDR1 is SGHTS and CDR2 is YDEGEE in the germline V gene. Trimming removed 2 bases from V and 8 bases from J; junction bases left unmatched: 6. CDR3 length: 14 amino acids. CDR3 DNA: TGTGCCAGCAGCTTATTGGCGGGGGGCGATGAGCAGTTCTTC. This encodes CASSLLAGGDEQFF.

This chain links TRBV7-9 with TRBJ1-2, with 9 bases fitting TRBD1. CDR1 SEHNR and CDR2 FQNEAQ come from the germline V gene (reference sequence). The CDR3 length is 15 residues. With V trimmed by 4 bases and J by 3 bases, 6 bases remained unmatched. CDR3: CASSSPGQGDYGYTF. Written as DNA, the CDR3 is TGTGCCAGCAGCTCACCGGGACAGGGTGACTATGGCTACACCTTC.

The chain joins TRBV5-8 to TRBJ1-5; no definite D call. The germline V gene encodes CDR1 SGHTS and CDR2 YDEGEE. The germline V and J ends were trimmed by 0 bases and 0 bases, with 7 bases remaining between them. CDR3 size: 15 residues. The CDR3 protein is CASSLAVFSNQPQHF. The DNA of the CDR3 is TGTGCCAGCAGCTTGGCGGTCTTTAGCAATCAGCCCCAGCATTTT.

The J gene is TRBJ2-7, the V gene TRBV27; D is undetermined. Germline CDR1 reads MNHEY; CDR2 reads SMNVEV (reference sequence). Trimming cost V 5 bases and J 4 bases, with 12 bases left between them. The length of the CDR3 is 13 residues. The CDR3 sequence is CASSTRRWYEQYF. The CDR3 DNA is TGTGCCAGCAGTACCCGTAGATGGTACGAGCAGTACTTC.

On this clone itself: This CDR3 is also generated by other DNA sequences in the sample. The chain joins TRBV6-5 to TRBJ2-7, with D possibly being TRBD1 (5 bases). V lost 7 bases and J 5 bases, leaving 18 bases between the germline ends. Germline V gene data show CDR1 as MNHEY and CDR2 as SVGAGI. The CDR3 runs to 14 residues. The CDR3 is CASTPGQGRDEQYF. CDR3 in DNA: TGTGCCAGCACCCCGGGTCAGGGAAGGGACGAGCAGTACTTC.

The chain couples TRBV13 to TRBJ1-5; D may be TRBD1 (5 bases). The germline V gene encodes CDR1 PRHDT and CDR2 FYEKMQ (reference sequence). This CDR3 spans 15 amino acids. With 2 bases removed from V and 3 bases from J, the gap between germline ends came to 11 bases. CDR3 bases: TGTGCCAGCAGCTTACTAGGCAGGGCCAATCAGCCCCAGCATTTT. Protein sequence: CASSLLGRANQPQHF.

In nucleotides, the CDR3 is TGCGCCACCTCTACAGGGCATGGCTACACCTTC. Protein: CATSTGHGYTF. The rearrangement uses TRBV23-1 and TRBJ1-2; D possibly corresponds to TRBD1 (6 bases). TRBV23-1 is classed as an ORF, of uncertain function. CDR3 length: 11 amino acids. Trimming shortened V by 10 bases and J by 6 bases, and 12 bases separated the two germline ends.